This T cell receptor beta chain was sequenced for a study of Ad26.COV2.S vaccination and SARS-CoV-2 variants. Described treatment: some 19 received Ad26.COV2.S at low or high dose, single or two shots; about 5 received placebo; per-sample allocation not given. It was on day 63 after the first vaccine or placebo injection that samples were taken. Spike of the Wuhan-strain SARS-CoV-2 was expressed by an Ad26 vector, which formed the vaccine. Germline V gene data show CDR1 as LGHNA and CDR2 as YSLEER. V lost 0 bases to trimming and J lost 2 bases, with 14 bases between them. The CDR3 runs to 16 residues. Measured with immunoSEQ multiplex PCR; TCRdb has only the in-frame clones, and not every one. Among approximately 410,000 clones listed, around 92% were seen once.

The material sequenced was peripheral blood, taken in a trial of Ad26.COV2.S vaccine versus placebo. The source is a person between 18 and 59 years old who received the Ad26.COV2.S COVID-19 vaccine or a placebo. The gene calls are TRBV4-3 and TRBJ2-7; D might be TRBD2 (7 bases). As DNA, the CDR3 is TGCGCCAGCAGCCAAGAGGGGGCTAGCGGAACCTACGAGCAGTACTTC. It encodes CASSQEGASGTYEQYF.